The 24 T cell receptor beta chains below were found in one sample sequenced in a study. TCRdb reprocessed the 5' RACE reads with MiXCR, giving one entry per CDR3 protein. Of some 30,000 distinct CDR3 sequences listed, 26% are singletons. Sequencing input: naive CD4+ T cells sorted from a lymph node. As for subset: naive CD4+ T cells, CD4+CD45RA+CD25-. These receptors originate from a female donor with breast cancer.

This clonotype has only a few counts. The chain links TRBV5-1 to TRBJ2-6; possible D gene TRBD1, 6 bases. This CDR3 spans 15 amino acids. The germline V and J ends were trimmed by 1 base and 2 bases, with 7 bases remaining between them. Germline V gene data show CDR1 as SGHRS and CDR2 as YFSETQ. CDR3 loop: CASSLQGPGANVLTF. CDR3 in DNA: TGCGCCAGCAGCTTGCAGGGGCCTGGGGCCAACGTCCTGACTTTC.

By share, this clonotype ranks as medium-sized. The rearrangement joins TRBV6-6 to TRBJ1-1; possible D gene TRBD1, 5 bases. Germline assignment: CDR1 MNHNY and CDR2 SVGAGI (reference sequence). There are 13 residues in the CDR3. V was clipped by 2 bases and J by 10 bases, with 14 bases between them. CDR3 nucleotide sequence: TGTGCCAGCAGTTACCGCGGGGAGGGACCAGCTTTCTTT. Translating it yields CASSYRGEGPAFF.

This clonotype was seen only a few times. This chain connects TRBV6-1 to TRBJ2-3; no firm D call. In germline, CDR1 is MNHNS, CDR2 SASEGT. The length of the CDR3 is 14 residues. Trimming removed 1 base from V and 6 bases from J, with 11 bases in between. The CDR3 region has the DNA TGTGCCAGCAGTGAAGGGACCACCGTGGATACGCAGTATTTT. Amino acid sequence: CASSEGTTVDTQYF.

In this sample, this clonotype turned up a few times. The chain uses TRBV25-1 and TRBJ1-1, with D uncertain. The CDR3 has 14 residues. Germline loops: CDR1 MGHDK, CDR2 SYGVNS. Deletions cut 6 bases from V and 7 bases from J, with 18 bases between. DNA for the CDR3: TGTGCCAGCAGCATCAAGACGGGTGCTGATGAAGCTTTCTTT. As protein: CASSIKTGADEAFF.

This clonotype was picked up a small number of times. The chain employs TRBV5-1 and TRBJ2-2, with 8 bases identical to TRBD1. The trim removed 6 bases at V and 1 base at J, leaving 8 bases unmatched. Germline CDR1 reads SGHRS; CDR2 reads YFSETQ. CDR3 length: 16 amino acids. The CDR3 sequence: CASIEDRVENTGELFF. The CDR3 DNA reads TGCGCCAGCATCGAGGACAGGGTAGAGAACACCGGGGAGCTGTTTTTT.

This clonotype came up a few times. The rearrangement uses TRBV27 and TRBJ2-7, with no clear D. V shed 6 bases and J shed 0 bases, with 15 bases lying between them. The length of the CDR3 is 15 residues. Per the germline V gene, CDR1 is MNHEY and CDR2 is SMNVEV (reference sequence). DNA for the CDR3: TGTGCCAGCAGATGGGGTGGGCAGGCCTCCTACGAGCAGTACTTC. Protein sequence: CASRWGGQASYEQYF.

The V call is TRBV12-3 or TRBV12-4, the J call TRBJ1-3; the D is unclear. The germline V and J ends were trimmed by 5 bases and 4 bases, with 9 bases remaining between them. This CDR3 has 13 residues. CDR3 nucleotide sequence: TGTGCCAGCAGTCCTCAGACAGGAAACACCATATATTTT. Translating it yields CASSPQTGNTIYF.

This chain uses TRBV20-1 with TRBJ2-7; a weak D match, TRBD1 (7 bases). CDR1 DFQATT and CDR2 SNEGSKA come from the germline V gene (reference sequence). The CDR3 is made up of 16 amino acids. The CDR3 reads CSGGQAGGGDFYEQYF. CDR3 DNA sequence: TGCAGCGGAGGACAGGCTGGAGGGGGTGACTTCTACGAGCAGTACTTC.

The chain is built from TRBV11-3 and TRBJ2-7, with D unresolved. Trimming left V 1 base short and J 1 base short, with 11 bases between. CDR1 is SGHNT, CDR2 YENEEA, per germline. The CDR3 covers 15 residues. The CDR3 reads CASSLVPLQSYEQYF. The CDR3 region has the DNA TGTGCCAGCAGCTTAGTTCCCTTACAATCCTACGAGCAGTACTTC.

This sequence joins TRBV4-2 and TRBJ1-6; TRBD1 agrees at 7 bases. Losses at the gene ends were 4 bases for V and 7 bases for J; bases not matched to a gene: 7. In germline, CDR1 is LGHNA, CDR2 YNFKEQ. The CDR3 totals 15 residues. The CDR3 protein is CASSPETGRNSPLHF. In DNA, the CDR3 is TGTGCCAGCAGCCCCGAGACAGGGAGGAATTCACCCCTCCACTTT.

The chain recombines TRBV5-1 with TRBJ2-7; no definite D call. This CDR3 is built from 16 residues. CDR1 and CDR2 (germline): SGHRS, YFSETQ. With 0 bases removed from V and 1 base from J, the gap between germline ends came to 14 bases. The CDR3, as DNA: TGCGCCAGCAGCTTGGTGGCCGGGTTTCCTTCCTACGAGCAGTACTTC. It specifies CASSLVAGFPSYEQYF.

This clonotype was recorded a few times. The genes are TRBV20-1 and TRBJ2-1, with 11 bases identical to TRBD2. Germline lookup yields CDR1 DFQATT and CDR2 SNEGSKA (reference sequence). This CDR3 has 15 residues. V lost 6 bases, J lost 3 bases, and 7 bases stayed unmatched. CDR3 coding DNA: TGCAGTGCCAAAACAGGGACTAGCGGCTACAATGAGCAGTTCTTC. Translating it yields CSAKTGTSGYNEQFF.

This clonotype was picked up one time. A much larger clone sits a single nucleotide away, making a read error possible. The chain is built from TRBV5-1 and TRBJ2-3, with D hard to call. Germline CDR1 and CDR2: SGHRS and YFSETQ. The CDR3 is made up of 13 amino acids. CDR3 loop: CTSSDGATDTQYF. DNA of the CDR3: TGCACCAGCAGCGATGGCGCCACAGATACGCAGTATTTT. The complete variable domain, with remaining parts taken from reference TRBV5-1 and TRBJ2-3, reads KAGVTQTPRYLIKTRGQQVTLSCSPISGHRSVSWYQQTPGQGLQFLFEYFSETQRNKGNFPGRFSGRQFSNSRSEMNVSTLELGDSALYLCTSSDGATDTQYFGPGTRLTVL.

The CDR3 loop reads CASSFYPPSSGYTDTQYF. The DNA of the CDR3 is TGCGCCAGCAGCTTCTATCCCCCCTCTAGCGGATACACAGATACGCAGTATTTT. The chain links TRBV5-1 to TRBJ2-3; the match to TRBD2 covers 7 bases. V gave up 2 bases and J gave up 2 bases; unmatched junction bases: 14. In germline, CDR1 is SGHRS, CDR2 YFSETQ. This CDR3 comprises 18 residues. Supplemented by reference TRBV5-1 and TRBJ2-3, the full variable domain reads KAGVTQTPRYLIKTRGQQVTLSCSPISGHRSVSWYQQTPGQGLQFLFEYFSETQRNKGNFPGRFSGRQFSNSRSEMNVSTLELGDSALYLCASSFYPPSSGYTDTQYFGPGTRLTVL.

This CDR3 reads CASSPGQANEKLFF. In DNA, the CDR3 is TGTGCCAGCAGTCCGGGACAGGCTAATGAAAAACTGTTTTTT. The chain employs TRBV12-3 or TRBV12-4 and TRBJ1-4; TRBD1 agrees at 8 bases. The CDR3 runs 14 residues. With 5 bases clipped from V and 3 bases from J, the junction kept 2 bases outside the gene matches.

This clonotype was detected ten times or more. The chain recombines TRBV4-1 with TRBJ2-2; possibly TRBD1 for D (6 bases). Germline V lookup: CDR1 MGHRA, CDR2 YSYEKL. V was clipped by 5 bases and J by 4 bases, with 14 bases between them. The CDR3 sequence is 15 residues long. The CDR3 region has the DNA TGCGCCAGCAGCTTACAGGGTGGAGGCACCGGGGAGCTGTTTTTT. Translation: CASSLQGGGTGELFF.

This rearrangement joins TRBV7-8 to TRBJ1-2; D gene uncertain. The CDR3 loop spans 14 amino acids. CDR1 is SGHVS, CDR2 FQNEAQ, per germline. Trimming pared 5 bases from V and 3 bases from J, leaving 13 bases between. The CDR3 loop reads CASSGYGIDYGYTF. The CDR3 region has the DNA TGTGCCAGCAGCGGCTACGGCATTGACTATGGCTACACCTTC. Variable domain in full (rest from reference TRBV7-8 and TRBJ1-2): GAGVSQSPRYKVAKRGQDVALRCDPISGHVSLFWYQQALGQGPEFLTYFQNEAQLDKSGLPSDRFFAERPEGSVSTLKIQRTQQEDSAVYLCASSGYGIDYGYTFGSGTRLTVV.

The CDR3 protein is CASSAVGTLGATNEKLFF. Written as DNA, the CDR3 is TGTGCCAGCAGTGCCGTCGGGACCCTAGGTGCAACTAATGAAAAACTGTTTTTT. The chain links TRBV27 to TRBJ1-4; a possible D gene is TRBD1 (5 bases). V was pared by 5 bases and J by 0 bases, with 19 bases between. This CDR3 is built from 18 residues. The germline V gene has CDR1 MNHEY and CDR2 SMNVEV (reference sequence).

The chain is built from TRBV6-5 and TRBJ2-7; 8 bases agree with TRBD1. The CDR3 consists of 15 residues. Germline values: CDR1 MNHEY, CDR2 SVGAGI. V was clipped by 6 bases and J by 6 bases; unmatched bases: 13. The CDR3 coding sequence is TGTGCCAGCAGATGGTCCGGACAGGGAGGTACCGAGCAGTACTTC. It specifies CASRWSGQGGTEQYF.

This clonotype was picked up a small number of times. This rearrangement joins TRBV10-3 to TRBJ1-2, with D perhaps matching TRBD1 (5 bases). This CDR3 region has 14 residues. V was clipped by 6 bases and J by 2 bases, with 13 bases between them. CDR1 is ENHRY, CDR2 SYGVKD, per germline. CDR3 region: CAISDSTVNYGYTF. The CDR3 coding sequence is TGTGCCATCAGCGACTCGACAGTAAACTATGGCTACACCTTC.

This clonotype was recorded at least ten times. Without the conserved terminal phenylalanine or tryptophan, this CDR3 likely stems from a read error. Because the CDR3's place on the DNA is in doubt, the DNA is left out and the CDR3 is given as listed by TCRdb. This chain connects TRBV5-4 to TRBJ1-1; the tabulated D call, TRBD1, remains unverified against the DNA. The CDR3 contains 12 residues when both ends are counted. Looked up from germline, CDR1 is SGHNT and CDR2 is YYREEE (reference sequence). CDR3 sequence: CASSFTKGSGAL.

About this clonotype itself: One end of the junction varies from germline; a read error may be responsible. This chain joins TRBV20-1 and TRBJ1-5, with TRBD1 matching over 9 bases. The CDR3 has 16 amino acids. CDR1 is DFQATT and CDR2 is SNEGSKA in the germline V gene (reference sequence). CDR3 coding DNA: TGCAGTGCTGGAGGTGCATGGGGACAGGGCGATCAGCCCCAGCATTTC. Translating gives CSAGGAWGQGDQPQHF.

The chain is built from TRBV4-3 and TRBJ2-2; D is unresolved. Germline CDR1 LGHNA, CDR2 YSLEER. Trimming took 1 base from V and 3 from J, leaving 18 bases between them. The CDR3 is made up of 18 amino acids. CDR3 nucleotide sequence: TGCGCCAGCAGCCAAGCCGAATCTAGTGAGGTCGACACCGGGGAGCTGTTTTTT. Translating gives CASSQAESSEVDTGELFF.

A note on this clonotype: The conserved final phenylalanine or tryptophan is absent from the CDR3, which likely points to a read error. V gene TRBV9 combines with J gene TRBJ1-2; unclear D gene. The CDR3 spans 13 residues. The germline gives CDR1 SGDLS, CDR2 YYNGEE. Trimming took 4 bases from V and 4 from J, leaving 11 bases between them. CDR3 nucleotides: TGTGCCAGCAGCCCTAGATCTATCTATGGCTACACCTTA. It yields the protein CASSPRSIYGYTL.